A single sample gave rise to the 10 T cell receptor beta chains below, sequenced in a study of OX40 agonist ivuxolimab in advanced cancers. Here immunoSEQ multiplex PCR was the method, and the copy in TCRdb shows in-frame clones only, minus some. Here the sample spans 45,000 to 65,000 clones, about 89% being singletons. Sequencing was performed on CD4+ or CD8+ T cells sorted from blood, taken in a trial of the OX40 agonist ivuxolimab. These receptors originate from an adult with an advanced solid tumor such as melanoma, head and neck, liver or kidney cancer.

The chain is built from TRBV4-1 and TRBJ1-5; D uncertain. Trimming took 4 bases from V and 5 from J, leaving 15 bases between them. This CDR3 spans 15 amino acids. Germline CDR1 reads MGHRA; CDR2 reads YSYEKL. DNA for the CDR3: TGCGCCAGCAGCCTCTGGGTGGGTCAGGATCAGCCCCAGCATTTT. Translation gives CASSLWVGQDQPQHF.

The chain carries TRBV7-9 and TRBJ1-3; D call uncertain. V dropped 5 bases and J dropped 4 bases, with 9 bases sitting between them. The CDR3 consists of 13 residues. The germline V gene encodes CDR1 SEHNR and CDR2 FQNEAQ (reference sequence). The CDR3 region is CASSVRQGNTIYF. The CDR3, as DNA: TGTGCCAGCAGCGTAAGACAAGGAAACACCATATATTTT.

The chain is built from TRBV7-2 and TRBJ2-3, with 10 bases aligning to TRBD2. The CDR3 runs 16 residues. Germline loops: CDR1 SGHTA, CDR2 FQGNSA. The V and J ends lost 4 bases and 1 base, in that order; junction bases with no gene match: 5. Written as DNA, the CDR3 is TGTGCCAGCAGCTATTTAGCGGGGGGAGGCACAGATACGCAGTATTTT. Its translation: CASSYLAGGGTDTQYF.

The gene calls are TRBV27 and TRBJ2-7, with 8 bases matching TRBD2. V lost 1 base, J lost 5 bases, and 13 bases stayed unmatched. Germline CDR1 and CDR2: MNHEY and SMNVEV (reference sequence). There are 17 residues in the CDR3. CDR3 in amino acids: CASSLWSPGRGAHEQYF. CDR3 coding DNA: TGTGCCAGCAGTTTATGGTCGCCCGGGAGGGGTGCCCACGAGCAGTACTTC.

This clone occurred a few times. This sequence joins TRBV6-5 and TRBJ1-4, with 7 bases that match TRBD1. The CDR3 length is 13 residues. In germline, CDR1 is MNHEY, CDR2 SVGAGI. After removal of 10 bases from V and 8 bases from J, the junction contained 10 bases not matched to a gene. CDR3 protein: CATRGGLGEKLFF. In DNA form, the CDR3 reads TGTGCCACCAGGGGGGGGCTAGGAGAAAAACTGTTTTTT.

The rearrangement links TRBV27 to TRBJ1-1, with 7 bases identical to TRBD1. V lost 8 bases and J lost 3; bases outside the gene matches: 18. Germline CDR1 and CDR2: MNHEY and SMNVEV (reference sequence). The CDR3 contains 17 residues. Written as DNA, the CDR3 is TGTGCCAGCGCTATCCGACAGGGTTCGAGACTTTACACTGAAGCTTTCTTT. Its translation: CASAIRQGSRLYTEAFF.

This clone came up once. The rearrangement joins TRBV6-5 to TRBJ2-7; 8 bases agree with TRBD1. CDR1 is MNHEY, CDR2 SVGAGI, per germline. CDR3 length: 15 amino acids. V dropped 0 bases and J dropped 7; count of bases not matched to a gene: 8. The CDR3 DNA reads as TGTGCCAGCAGTTACTCAGGGACAGGCAGGGGGGAGCAGTACTTC. This codes for CASSYSGTGRGEQYF.

Only one count was recorded for this clone. This rearrangement joins TRBV18 to TRBJ2-3; weak D call: TRBD1 (5 bases). The CDR3 loop spans 14 amino acids. Germline CDR1 is KGHSH and CDR2 is LQKENI. With 1 base removed from V and 2 bases from J, the gap between germline ends came to 7 bases. CDR3 protein: CASSPRRATDTQYF. The DNA for the CDR3 is TGTGCCAGCTCACCACGCAGGGCCACAGATACGCAGTATTTT.

The rearrangement uses TRBV13 and TRBJ2-7, with TRBD1 matching 7 bases. The V gene end was trimmed by 3 bases and the J gene end by 6 bases; junction bases not matched to a gene: 5. CDR3 length: 13 amino acids. Germline V gives CDR1 PRHDT, CDR2 FYEKMQ (reference sequence). CDR3 sequence reads: CASSFGRGSEQYF. The CDR3 nucleotides are TGTGCCAGCAGCTTTGGCAGGGGGTCCGAGCAGTACTTC.

This clone is medium-sized. This chain joins TRBV18 and TRBJ2-7; TRBD2 might be the D (6 bases). CDR1 and CDR2 from the germline V gene are KGHSH and LQKENI. V lost 3 bases, J lost 2 bases, and 14 bases lay in between. The CDR3 loop spans 15 amino acids. The CDR3 nucleotides are TGTGCCAGCTCACCCAGGAGGGAAATCCCCTACGAGCAGTACTTC. As protein: CASSPRREIPYEQYF.